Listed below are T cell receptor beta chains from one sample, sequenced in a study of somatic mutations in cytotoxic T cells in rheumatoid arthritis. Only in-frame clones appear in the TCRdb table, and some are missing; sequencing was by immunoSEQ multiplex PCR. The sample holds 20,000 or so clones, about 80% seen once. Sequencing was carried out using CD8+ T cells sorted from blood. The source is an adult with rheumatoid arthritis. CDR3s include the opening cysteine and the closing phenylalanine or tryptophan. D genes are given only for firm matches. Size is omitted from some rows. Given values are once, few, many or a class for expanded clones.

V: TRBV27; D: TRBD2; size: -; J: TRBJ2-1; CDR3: CASSLFLAGGPNEQFF; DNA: TGTGCCAGCAGTTTATTTCTAGCGGGAGGGCCCAATGAGCAGTTCTTC
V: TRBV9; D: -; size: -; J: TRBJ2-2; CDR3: CASSGLRAGGELFF; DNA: TGTGCCAGCAGCGGGCTTCGGGCGGGCGGGGAGCTGTTTTTT
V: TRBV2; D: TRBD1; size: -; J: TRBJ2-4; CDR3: CASSYSGGQGIAKNIQYF; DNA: TGTGCCAGCAGTTACTCAGGGGGCCAAGGGATAGCCAAAAACATTCAGTACTTC
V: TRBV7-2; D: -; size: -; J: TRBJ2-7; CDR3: CASSPSGTAISYEQYF; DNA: TGTGCCAGCAGCCCCTCCGGGACGGCCATATCCTACGAGCAGTACTTC
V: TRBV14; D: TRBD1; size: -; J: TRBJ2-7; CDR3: CASSQGDRGRYEQYF; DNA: TGTGCCAGCAGCCAAGGGGACAGGGGGCGATACGAGCAGTACTTC
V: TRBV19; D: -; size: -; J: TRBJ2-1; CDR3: CASTPPASVEEQFF; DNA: TGTGCCAGTACCCCACCGGCGTCTGTAGAGGAGCAGTTCTTC
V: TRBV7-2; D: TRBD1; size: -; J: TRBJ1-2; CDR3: CASSSTGLVGYTF; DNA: TGTGCCAGCAGCTCGACAGGGCTCGTTGGCTACACCTTC
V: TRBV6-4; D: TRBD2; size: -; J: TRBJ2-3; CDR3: CASSEGGTAAPTDTQYF; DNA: TGTGCCAGCAGTGAGGGGGGGACGGCCGCTCCCACAGATACGCAGTATTTT
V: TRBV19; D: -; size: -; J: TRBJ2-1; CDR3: CASSMGLRREQFF; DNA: TGTGCCAGTAGTATGGGGCTACGCCGTGAGCAGTTCTTC
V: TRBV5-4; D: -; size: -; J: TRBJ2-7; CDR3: CASSSSTGFGYEQYF; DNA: TGTGCCAGCAGCTCCTCAACAGGGTTTGGCTACGAGCAGTACTTC
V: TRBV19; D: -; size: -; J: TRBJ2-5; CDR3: CASSPRLEETQYF; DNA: TGTGCCAGTAGCCCCAGACTAGAGGAGACCCAGTACTTC
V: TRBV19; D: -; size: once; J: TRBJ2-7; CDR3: CASSMGQGTSYEQYF; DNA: TGTGCCAGTAGTATGGGCCAGGGCACCTCCTACGAGCAGTACTTC
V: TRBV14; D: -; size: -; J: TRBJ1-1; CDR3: CASWERGAAFF; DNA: TGTGCCAGCTGGGAGAGAGGGGCAGCTTTCTTT
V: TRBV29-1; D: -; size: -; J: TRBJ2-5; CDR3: CSVEFGRQGETQYF; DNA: TGCAGCGTTGAATTCGGCAGACAAGGGGAGACCCAGTACTTC
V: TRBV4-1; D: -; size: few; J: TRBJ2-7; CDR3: CASSPGAYNVGYEQYF; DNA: TGCGCCAGCAGCCCGGGCGCCTATAACGTGGGGTACGAGCAGTACTTC
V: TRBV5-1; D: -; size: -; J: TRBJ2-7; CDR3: CASSLGGLTYEQYF; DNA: TGCGCCAGCAGCTTGGGAGGCTTAACCTACGAGCAGTACTTC
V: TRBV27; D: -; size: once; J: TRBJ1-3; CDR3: CASSLRGSGNTIYF; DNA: TGTGCCAGCAGTTTACGGGGGTCTGGAAACACCATATATTTT
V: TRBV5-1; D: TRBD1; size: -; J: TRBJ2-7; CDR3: CASSLTPGQVLYEQYF; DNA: TGCGCCAGCAGCTTGACTCCGGGACAGGTTCTCTACGAGCAGTACTTC
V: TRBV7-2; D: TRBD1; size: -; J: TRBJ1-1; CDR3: CASSLVSYGRGKTEAFF; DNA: TGTGCCAGCAGCTTAGTGTCTTACGGCAGGGGGAAAACTGAAGCTTTCTTT
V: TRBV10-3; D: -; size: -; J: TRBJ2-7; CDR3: CAISPQGSYEQYF; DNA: TGTGCCATCAGCCCACAGGGCTCCTACGAGCAGTACTTC